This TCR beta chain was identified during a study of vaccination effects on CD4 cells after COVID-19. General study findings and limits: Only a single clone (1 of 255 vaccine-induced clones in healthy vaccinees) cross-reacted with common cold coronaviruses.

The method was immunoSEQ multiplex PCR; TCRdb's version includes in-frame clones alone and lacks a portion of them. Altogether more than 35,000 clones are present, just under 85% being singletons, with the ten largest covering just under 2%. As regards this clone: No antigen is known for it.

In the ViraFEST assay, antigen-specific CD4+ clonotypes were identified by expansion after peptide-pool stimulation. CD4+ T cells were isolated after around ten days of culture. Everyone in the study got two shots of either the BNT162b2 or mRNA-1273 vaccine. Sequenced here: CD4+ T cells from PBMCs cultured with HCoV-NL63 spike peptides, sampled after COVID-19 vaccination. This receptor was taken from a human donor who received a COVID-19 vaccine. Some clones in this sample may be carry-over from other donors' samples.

Here the CDR3 reads CASTSPSGGQGTQYF. CDR3 nucleotides: TGTGCCAGCACCAGTCCCAGCGGGGGCCAAGGGACGCAGTATTTT. The gene calls are TRBV6-5 and TRBJ2-3, with 8 bases aligning to TRBD2. V lost 7 bases and J lost 9; bases outside the gene matches: 15. The CDR3 covers 15 residues. Germline V lookup: CDR1 MNHEY, CDR2 SVGAGI.